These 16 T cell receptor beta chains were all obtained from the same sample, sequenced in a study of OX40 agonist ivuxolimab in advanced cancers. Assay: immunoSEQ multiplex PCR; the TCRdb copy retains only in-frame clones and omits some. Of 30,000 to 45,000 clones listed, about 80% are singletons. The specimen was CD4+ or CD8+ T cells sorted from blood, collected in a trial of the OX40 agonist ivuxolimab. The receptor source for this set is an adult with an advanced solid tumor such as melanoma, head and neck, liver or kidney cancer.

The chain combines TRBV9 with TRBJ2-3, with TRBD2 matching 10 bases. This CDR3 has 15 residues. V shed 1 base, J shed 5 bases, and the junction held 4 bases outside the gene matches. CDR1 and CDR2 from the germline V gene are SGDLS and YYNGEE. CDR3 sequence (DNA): TGTGCCAGCAGCGTACAGGGACTAGCGAGAGATACGCAGTATTTT. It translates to CASSVQGLARDTQYF.

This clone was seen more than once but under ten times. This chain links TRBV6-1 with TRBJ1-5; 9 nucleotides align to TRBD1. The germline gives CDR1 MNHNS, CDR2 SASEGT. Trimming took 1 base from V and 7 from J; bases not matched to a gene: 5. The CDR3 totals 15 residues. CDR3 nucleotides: TGTGCCAGCAGTGAAGGGGGACAGGGCGGACAGCCCCAGCATTTT. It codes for CASSEGGQGGQPQHF.

In DNA form, the CDR3 reads TGTGCCAGCAGCCTCCGTCCCGGGACCCCCTATGGCTACACCTTC. Protein: CASSLRPGTPYGYTF. This chain uses TRBV6-6 with TRBJ1-2; D might be TRBD1 (5 bases). This CDR3 is built from 15 residues. Germline assignment: CDR1 MNHNY and CDR2 SVGAGI (reference sequence). The V gene lost 6 bases and the J gene lost 4 bases, with 18 bases spanning the gap.

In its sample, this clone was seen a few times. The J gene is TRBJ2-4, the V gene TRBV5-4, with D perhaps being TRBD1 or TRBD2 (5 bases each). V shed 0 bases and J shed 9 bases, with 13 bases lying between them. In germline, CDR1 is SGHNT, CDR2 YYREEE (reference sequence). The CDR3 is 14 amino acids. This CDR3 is CASSLAGRDGIQYF. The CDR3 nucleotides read TGTGCCAGCAGCTTGGCCGGCAGGGACGGCATTCAGTACTTC.

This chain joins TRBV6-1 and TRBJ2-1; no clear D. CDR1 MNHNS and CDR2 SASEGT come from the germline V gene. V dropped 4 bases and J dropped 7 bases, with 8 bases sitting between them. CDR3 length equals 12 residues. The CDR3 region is CASSVYGNEQFF. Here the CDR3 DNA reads TGTGCCAGCAGTGTATACGGGAATGAGCAGTTCTTC.

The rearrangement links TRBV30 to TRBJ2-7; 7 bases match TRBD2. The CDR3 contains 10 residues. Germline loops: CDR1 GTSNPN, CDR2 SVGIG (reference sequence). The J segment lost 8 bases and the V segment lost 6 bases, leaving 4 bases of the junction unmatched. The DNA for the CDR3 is TGTGCCTGCTCCGGGGGGAAGCAGTACTTC. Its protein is CACSGGKQYF. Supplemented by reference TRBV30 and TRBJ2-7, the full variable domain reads SQTIHQWPATLVQPVGSPLSLECTVEGTSNPNLYWYRQAAGRGLQLLFYSVGIGQISSEVPQNLSASRPQDRQFILSSKKLLLSDSGFYLCACSGGKQYFGPGTRLTVT.

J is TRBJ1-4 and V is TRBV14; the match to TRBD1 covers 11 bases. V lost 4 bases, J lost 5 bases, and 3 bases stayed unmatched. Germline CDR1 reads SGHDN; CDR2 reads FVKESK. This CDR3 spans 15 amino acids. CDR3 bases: TGTGCCAGCAGCCGCTGGGACAGGGGGAATGAAAAACTGTTTTTT. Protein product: CASSRWDRGNEKLFF.

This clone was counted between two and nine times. CDR3 in amino acids: CASSLGQFIAEQFF. In DNA, the CDR3 is TGTGCCAGCAGCTTGGGACAGTTTATCGCTGAGCAGTTCTTC. V usage is TRBV2 and J usage is TRBJ2-1; 7 nucleotides match TRBD1. There are 14 residues in the CDR3. Germline V gene data show CDR1 as SNHLY and CDR2 as FYNNEI. Losses at the gene ends were 6 bases for V and 9 bases for J; bases not matched to a gene: 11.

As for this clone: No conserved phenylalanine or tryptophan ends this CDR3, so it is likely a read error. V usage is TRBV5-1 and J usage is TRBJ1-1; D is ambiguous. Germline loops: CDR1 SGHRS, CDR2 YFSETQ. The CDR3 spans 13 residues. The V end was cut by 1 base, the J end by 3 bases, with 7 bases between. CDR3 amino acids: CASSLSEYTEAFS. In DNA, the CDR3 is TGCGCCAGCAGCTTGAGTGAGTACACTGAAGCTTTCTCT.

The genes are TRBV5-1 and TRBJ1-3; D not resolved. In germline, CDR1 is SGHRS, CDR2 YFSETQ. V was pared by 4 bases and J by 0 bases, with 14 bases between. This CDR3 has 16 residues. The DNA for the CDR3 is TGCGCCAGCAGCCTCACCTCCGGGAACTCTGGAAACACCATATATTTT. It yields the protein CASSLTSGNSGNTIYF.

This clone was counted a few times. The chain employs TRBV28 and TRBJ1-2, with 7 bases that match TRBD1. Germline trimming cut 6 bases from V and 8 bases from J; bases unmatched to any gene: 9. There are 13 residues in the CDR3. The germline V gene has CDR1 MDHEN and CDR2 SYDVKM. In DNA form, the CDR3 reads TGTGCCAGCAGCCCAACAGGGGCCAGGGGCTACACCTTC. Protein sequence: CASSPTGARGYTF.

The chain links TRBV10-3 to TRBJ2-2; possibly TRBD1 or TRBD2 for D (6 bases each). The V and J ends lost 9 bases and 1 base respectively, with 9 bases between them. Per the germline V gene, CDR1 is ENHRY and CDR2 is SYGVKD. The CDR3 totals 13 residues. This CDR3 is CAIQGLNTGELFF. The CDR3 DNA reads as TGTGCCATACAGGGACTGAACACCGGGGAGCTGTTTTTT.

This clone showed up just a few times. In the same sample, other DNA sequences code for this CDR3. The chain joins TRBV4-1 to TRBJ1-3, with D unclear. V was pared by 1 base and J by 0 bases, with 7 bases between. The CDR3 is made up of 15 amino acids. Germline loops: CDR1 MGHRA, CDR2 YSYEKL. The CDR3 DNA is TGCGCCAGCAGCCAAGGACCGGGCTCTGGAAACACCATATATTTT. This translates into CASSQGPGSGNTIYF.

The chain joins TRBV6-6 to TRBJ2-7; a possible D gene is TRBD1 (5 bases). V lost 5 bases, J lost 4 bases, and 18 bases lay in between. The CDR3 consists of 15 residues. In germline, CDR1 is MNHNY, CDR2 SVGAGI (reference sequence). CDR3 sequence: CASSPDSHRAYEQYF. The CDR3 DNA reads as TGTGCCAGCAGTCCCGACAGTCACCGGGCTTACGAGCAGTACTTC.

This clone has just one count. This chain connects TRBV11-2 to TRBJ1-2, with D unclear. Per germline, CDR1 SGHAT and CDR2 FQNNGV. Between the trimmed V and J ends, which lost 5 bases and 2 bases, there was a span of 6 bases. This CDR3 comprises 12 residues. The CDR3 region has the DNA TGTGCCAGCAGCCTCGGGAACTATGGCTACACCTTC. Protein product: CASSLGNYGYTF.

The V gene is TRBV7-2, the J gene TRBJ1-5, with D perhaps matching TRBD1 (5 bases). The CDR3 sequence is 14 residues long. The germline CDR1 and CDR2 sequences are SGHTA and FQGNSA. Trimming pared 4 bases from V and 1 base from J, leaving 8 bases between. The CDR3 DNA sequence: TGTGCCAGCAGCTCCCGGGACAGCAATCAGCCCCAGCATTTT. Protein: CASSSRDSNQPQHF.